The source of this T cell receptor delta chain is a study of gamma-delta chains in newborns, infants, children. Study as a whole: Innate gammadelta T cells reportedly expand polyclonally right after birth, driven by microbial exposure, per the title.

Germline trimming cut 0 bases from V and 0 bases from J; bases unmatched to any gene: 6. Per the germline V gene, CDR1 is GEAIGNYY and CDR2 is EKD. The CDR3 extends over 16 amino acids. This clone is large within its sample. TCRdb re-called clones from the reads using CATT. The data hold about 4,000 delta-chain clones, with roughly 3.9% observed a single time. The sequenced material came from blood. The sequence was obtained from a child who was a newborn, infant or young child, either healthy, febrile or measles-vaccinated (not recorded which). The V gene is TRDV2, the J gene TRDJ1, with 7 bases identical to TRDD3. CDR3 DNA: TGTGCCTGTGACACCCCATGGGGGAATGACACCGATAAACTCATCTTT. Its translation is CACDTPWGNDTDKLIF.